What follows is one T cell receptor (beta chain) and its context. As yet, its antigen is unknown. The CDR3 loop spans 14 amino acids. V was pared by 4 bases and J by 4 bases, with 13 bases between. Germline CDR1 and CDR2: SGHAT and FQNNGV. The data were taken from a study of siplizumab effects on memory and regulatory T cells. Study conclusions and caveats: The diversity of naive T cells seemed greater than that of memory cells, and their alloresponse contribution seemed major. Mappable alloreactive CD4+ clones were on average around 66% Treg-derived with siplizumab, roughly 30% in controls. Roughly 80-95% of proliferating CD4+ or CD8+ clones lacked a naive or memory phenotype that could be assigned. Unstimulated subsets captured only a minor fraction of alloreactive clones.

Profiled with immunoSEQ multiplex PCR; TCRdb holds only in-frame clones, not every one. Of 56,000 or so clones in the sample, 95% to 98% were seen once. This receptor was taken from a human donor in good health. The chain carries TRBV11-2 and TRBJ2-5; D gene uncertain. Sequencing input: naive CD8+ T cells sorted from blood. Here the CDR3 DNA reads TGTGCCAGCAGCTCCATTGCGGCTCGAGAGACCCAGTACTTC. Translated, it gives CASSSIAARETQYF.